A selection of T cell receptor beta chains follows, all from one sample in a study of a mutant IDH1 vaccine in newly diagnosed glioma. The data were produced by immunoSEQ multiplex PCR, yet TCRdb's version contains in-frame clones alone and is incomplete. The sample has fewer than 35,000 clones, around 87% seen once. No antigens are known for them. The sequencing here drew on PBMCs, taken from a glioma patient whose treatment included an IDH1 peptide vaccine. The source of these receptors is a man between 18 and 29 years old with glioma. The CDR3 runs from the conserved cysteine through the conserved F or W. A D gene is named only where the DNA matches it firmly. Part of the rows lack a size; the others show once, few, many or a class for expanded clones.

V	D	J	size	CDR3	DNA
TRBV15	.	TRBJ1-1	.	CATSREKGVNTEAFF	TGTGCCACCAGCAGAGAGAAGGGGGTGAACACTGAAGCTTTCTTT
TRBV4-1	.	TRBJ1-5	.	CASSPSDRFDQPQHF	TGCGCCAGCAGCCCTTCCGACAGGTTTGATCAGCCCCAGCATTTT
TRBV12-5	.	TRBJ1-2	.	CASGSAGNYGYTF	TGTGCTAGTGGCTCGGCAGGGAACTATGGCTACACCTTC
TRBV29-1	.	TRBJ1-1	.	CSVRDPGAADTEAFF	TGCAGCGTTCGAGACCCAGGGGCGGCGGACACTGAAGCTTTCTTT
TRBV7-2	.	TRBJ2-1	.	CASSSGGTYEQFF	TGTGCCAGCAGCTCGGGCGGGACCTATGAGCAGTTCTTC
TRBV6-5	TRBD1	TRBJ1-1	.	CASSYGWGTGSTEAFF	TGTGCCAGCAGTTACGGCTGGGGGACAGGATCCACTGAAGCTTTCTTT
TRBV5-6	TRBD1	TRBJ1-1	.	CASSLVRGPAFF	TGTGCCAGCAGCTTGGTCAGGGGGCCCGCTTTCTTT
TRBV4-3	TRBD1	TRBJ1-2	.	CASSQVLDRPNYGYTF	TGCGCCAGCAGCCAAGTTCTGGACAGGCCCAACTATGGCTACACCTTC
TRBV9	TRBD1	TRBJ1-1	.	CASSPGGTGPLWTEAFF	TGTGCCAGCAGCCCAGGAGGGACAGGGCCTTTATGGACTGAAGCTTTCTTT
TRBV6-5	.	TRBJ2-3	.	CASSYSLPPDTQYF	TGTGCCAGCAGTTACTCTCTGCCACCAGATACGCAGTATTTT
TRBV28	TRBD1	TRBJ1-6	.	CASSGTDYNSPLHF	TGTGCCAGCAGTGGGACAGACTATAATTCACCCCTCCACTTT
TRBV4-3	.	TRBJ2-2	once	CASSRSELTNTGELFF	TGCGCCAGCAGCCGCTCGGAACTCACGAACACCGGGGAGCTGTTTTTT
TRBV25-1	TRBD1	TRBJ1-2	.	CASSGGQGGGYTF	TGTGCCAGCAGTGGCGGACAGGGGGGAGGCTACACCTTC